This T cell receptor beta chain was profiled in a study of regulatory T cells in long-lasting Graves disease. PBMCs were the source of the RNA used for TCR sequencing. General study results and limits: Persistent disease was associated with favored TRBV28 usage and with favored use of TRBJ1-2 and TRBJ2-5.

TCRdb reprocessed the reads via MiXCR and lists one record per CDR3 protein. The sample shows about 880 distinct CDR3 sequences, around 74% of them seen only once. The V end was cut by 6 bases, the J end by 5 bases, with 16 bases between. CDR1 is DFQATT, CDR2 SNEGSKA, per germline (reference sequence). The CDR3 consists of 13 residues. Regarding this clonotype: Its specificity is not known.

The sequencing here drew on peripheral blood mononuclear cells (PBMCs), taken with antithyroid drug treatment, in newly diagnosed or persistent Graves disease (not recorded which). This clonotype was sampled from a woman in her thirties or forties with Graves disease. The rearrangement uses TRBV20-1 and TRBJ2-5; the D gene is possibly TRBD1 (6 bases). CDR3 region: CSAPSGQRETQYF. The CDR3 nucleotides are TGCAGTGCCCCCTCTGGACAGAGGGAGACCCAGTACTTC.